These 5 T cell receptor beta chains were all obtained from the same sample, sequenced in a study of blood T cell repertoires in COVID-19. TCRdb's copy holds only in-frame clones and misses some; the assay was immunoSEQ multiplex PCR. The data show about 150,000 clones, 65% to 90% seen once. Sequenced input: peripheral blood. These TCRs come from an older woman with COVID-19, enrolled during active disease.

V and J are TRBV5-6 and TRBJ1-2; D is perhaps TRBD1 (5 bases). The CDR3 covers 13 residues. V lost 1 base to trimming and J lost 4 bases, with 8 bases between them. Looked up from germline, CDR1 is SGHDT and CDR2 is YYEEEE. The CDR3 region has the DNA TGTGCCAGCAGCTTGTCTGACAGCTATGGCTACACCTTC. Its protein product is CASSLSDSYGYTF.

The CDR3 region is CSAGGPNQPQHF. The CDR3 DNA reads as TGCAGTGCGGGGGGGCCCAATCAGCCCCAGCATTTT. This chain links TRBV29-1 with TRBJ1-5, with D possibly matching TRBD1 (6 bases). The CDR3 sequence is 12 residues long. CDR1 and CDR2 (germline): SQVTM, ANQGSEA.

The CDR3 DNA is TGCGCCAGCAGTGAGGGGACAGTCTATGGCTACACCTTC. Protein: CASSEGTVYGYTF. The J gene is TRBJ1-2, the V gene TRBV10-2; 7 bases match TRBD1. CDR1 is WSHSY, CDR2 SAAADI, per germline. The junction had 1 base not matched to a gene; V was cut back by 2 bases and J by 4 bases. CDR3 size: 13 residues.

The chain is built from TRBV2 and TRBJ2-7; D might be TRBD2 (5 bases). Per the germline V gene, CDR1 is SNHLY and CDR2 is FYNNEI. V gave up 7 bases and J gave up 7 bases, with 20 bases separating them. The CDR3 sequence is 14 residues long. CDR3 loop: CASNPPLTSGEQYF. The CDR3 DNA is TGTGCCAGCAATCCTCCCCTGACCTCGGGAGAGCAGTACTTC.

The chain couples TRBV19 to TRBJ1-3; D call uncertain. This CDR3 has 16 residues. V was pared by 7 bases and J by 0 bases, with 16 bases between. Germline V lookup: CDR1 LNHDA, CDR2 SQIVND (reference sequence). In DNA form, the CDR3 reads TGTGCCAGTACCAACATCGGGGTCGTCTCTGGAAACACCATATATTTT. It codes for CASTNIGVVSGNTIYF.